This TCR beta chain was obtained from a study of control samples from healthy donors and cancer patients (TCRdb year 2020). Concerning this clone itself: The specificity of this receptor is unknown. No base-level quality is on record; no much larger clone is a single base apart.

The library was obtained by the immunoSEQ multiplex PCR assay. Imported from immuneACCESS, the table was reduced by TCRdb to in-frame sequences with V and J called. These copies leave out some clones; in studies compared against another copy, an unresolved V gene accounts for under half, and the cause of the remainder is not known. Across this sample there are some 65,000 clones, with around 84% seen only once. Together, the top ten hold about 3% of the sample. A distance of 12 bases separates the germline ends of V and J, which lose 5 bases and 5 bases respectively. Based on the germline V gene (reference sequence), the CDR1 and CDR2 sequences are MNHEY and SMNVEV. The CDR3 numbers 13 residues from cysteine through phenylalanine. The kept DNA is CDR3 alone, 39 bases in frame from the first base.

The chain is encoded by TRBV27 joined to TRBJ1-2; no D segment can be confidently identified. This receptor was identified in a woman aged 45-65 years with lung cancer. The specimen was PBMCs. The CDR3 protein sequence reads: CASSELGSYGYTF. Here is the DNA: TGTGCCAGCAGTGAGTTAGGGAGTTATGGCTACACCTTC.